A single sample is the source of the 9 T cell receptor beta chains below, sequenced in a study of OX40 agonist ivuxolimab in advanced cancers. The repertoire was sequenced with immunoSEQ multiplex PCR; TCRdb's copy has only in-frame clones and lacks some. The sample yields roughly 15,000 clones, roughly 75% seen once. Sequenced material: CD4+ or CD8+ T cells sorted from blood, taken in a trial of the OX40 agonist ivuxolimab. The receptors were sampled from an adult with an advanced solid tumor such as melanoma, head and neck, liver or kidney cancer.

J is TRBJ2-2 and V is TRBV5-4; D ambiguous. Deletions cut 9 bases from V and 0 bases from J, with 9 bases between. The V gene's germline CDR1 is SGHNT and CDR2 YYREEE (reference sequence). The CDR3 length is 13 residues. CDR3 residues: CATGDPNTGELFF. DNA of the CDR3: TGTGCCACCGGAGATCCGAACACCGGGGAGCTGTTTTTT.

V usage is TRBV5-3 and J usage is TRBJ2-3; D is uncertain. TRBV5-3 is an open reading frame, and its role is uncertain. The CDR3 totals 12 residues. V lost 5 bases to trimming and J lost 4 bases, with 8 bases between them. CDR3 bases: TGTGCCAGAAGTGGGCGGTCAGATACGCAGTATTTT. Its protein is CARSGRSDTQYF.

The chain uses TRBV9 and TRBJ2-2, with unresolved D. Germline V lookup: CDR1 SGDLS, CDR2 YYNGEE. The CDR3 has 13 residues. V was shortened by 3 bases and J by 5 bases, with 8 bases between the two germline ends. The DNA for the CDR3 is TGTGCCAGCAGCGACGACCGGACCGGGGAGCTGTTTTTT. Protein: CASSDDRTGELFF.

In this sample, this clone is medium-sized. V usage is TRBV19 and J usage is TRBJ1-1; D not resolved. Looked up from germline, CDR1 is LNHDA and CDR2 is SQIVND (reference sequence). Trimming cost V 7 bases and J 4 bases, with 13 bases left between them. This CDR3 has 13 residues. The CDR3: CASNRQLATEAFF. The CDR3 nucleotides read TGTGCCAGTAATCGCCAACTCGCCACTGAAGCTTTCTTT.

The chain links TRBV27 to TRBJ2-7; 12 nucleotides line up with TRBD1. The CDR3 covers 13 residues. The V and J ends lost 6 bases and 5 bases, in that order; junction bases with no gene match: 2. The V gene's germline CDR1 is MNHEY and CDR2 SMNVEV (reference sequence). CDR3: CASSRDRGHEQYF. CDR3 nucleotide sequence: TGTGCCAGCAGCAGGGACAGGGGGCACGAGCAGTACTTC.

V is TRBV4-2 and J is TRBJ2-7, with a possible D match to TRBD1 (6 bases). CDR1 and CDR2 (germline): LGHNA, YNFKEQ. The V and J ends lost 0 bases and 0 bases respectively, with 9 bases between them. CDR3 size: 15 residues. CDR3 sequence (DNA): TGTGCCAGCAGCCAAGATGAAGGGGGCTCCTACGAGCAGTACTTC. Residues: CASSQDEGGSYEQYF.

V usage is TRBV7-9 and J usage is TRBJ1-2, with 7 bases that match TRBD1. Trimming removed 5 bases from V and 5 bases from J; junction bases left unmatched: 5. The CDR3 consists of 13 residues. CDR1 SEHNR and CDR2 FQNEAQ come from the germline V gene (reference sequence). The CDR3 loop is CASSPGTVYGYTF. The DNA of the CDR3 is TGTGCCAGCAGCCCCGGGACAGTATATGGCTACACCTTC.

The J gene is TRBJ2-7, the V gene TRBV7-6, with 8 nucleotides matching TRBD2. J was trimmed by 5 bases and V by 4 bases; bases with no gene match: 13. The CDR3 is 16 amino acids. CDR1 SGHVS and CDR2 FNYEAQ come from the germline V gene. The CDR3 nucleotides read TGTGCCAGCAGCTCCGACTCCGGGACTAGGTCCCACGAGCAGTACTTC. Translation: CASSSDSGTRSHEQYF.

This sequence joins TRBV9 and TRBJ2-2; the D is unclear. From germline, CDR1 is SGDLS and CDR2 YYNGEE. CDR3 size: 13 residues. V shed 3 bases and J shed 1 base, with 4 bases lying between them. CDR3 loop: CASSGQNTGELFF. The CDR3 DNA reads TGTGCCAGCAGCGGGCAGAACACCGGGGAGCTGTTTTTT.